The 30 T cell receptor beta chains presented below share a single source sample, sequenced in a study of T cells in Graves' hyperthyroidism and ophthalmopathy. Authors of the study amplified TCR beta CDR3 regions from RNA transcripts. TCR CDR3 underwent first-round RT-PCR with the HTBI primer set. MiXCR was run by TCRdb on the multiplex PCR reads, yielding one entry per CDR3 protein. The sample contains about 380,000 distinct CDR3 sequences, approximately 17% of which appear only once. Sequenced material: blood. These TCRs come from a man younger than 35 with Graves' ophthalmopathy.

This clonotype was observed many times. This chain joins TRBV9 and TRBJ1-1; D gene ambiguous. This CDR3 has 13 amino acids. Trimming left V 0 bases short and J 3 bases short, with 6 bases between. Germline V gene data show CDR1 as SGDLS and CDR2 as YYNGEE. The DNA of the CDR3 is TGTGCCAGCAGCGTAGTTCTCGACACTGAAGCTTTCTTT. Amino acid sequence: CASSVVLDTEAFF. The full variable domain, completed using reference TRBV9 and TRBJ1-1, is DSGVTQTPKHLITATGQRVTLRCSPRSGDLSVYWYQQSLDQGLQFLIQYYNGEERAKGNILERFSAQQFPDLHSELNLSSLELGDSALYFCASSVVLDTEAFFGQGTRLTVV.

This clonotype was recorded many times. In DNA form, the CDR3 reads TGCGCCAGCAGCCATCAGCCGGGACAGGGAGAGACCCAGTACTTC. Translating gives CASSHQPGQGETQYF. This chain connects TRBV4-1 to TRBJ2-5; 9 bases align to TRBD1. V dropped 3 bases and J dropped 4; count of bases not matched to a gene: 6. CDR1 and CDR2 from the germline V gene are MGHRA and YSYEKL. There are 15 residues in the CDR3.

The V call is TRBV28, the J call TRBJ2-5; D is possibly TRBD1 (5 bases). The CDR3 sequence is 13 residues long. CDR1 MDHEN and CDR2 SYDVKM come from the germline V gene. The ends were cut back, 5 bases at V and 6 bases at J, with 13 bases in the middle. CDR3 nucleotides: TGTGCCAGCAGTCCCCAGGGTTTTCAGACCCAGTACTTC. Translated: CASSPQGFQTQYF.

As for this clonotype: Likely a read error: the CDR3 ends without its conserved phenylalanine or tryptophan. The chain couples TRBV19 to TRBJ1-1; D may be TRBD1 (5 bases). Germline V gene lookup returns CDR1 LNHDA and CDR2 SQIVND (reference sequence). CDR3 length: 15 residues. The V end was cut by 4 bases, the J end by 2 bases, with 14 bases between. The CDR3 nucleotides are TGTGCCAGTAGTACGCAGGGATCGGGCAACACTGAAGCTTTCCTT. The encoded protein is CASSTQGSGNTEAFL.

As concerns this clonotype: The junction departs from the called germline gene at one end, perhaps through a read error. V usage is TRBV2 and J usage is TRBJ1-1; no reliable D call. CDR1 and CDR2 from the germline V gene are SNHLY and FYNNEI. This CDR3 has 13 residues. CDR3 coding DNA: TGTGCCAGCAGTGATCAGGTGAACACTGAAGCTTCCTTT. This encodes CASSDQVNTEASF.

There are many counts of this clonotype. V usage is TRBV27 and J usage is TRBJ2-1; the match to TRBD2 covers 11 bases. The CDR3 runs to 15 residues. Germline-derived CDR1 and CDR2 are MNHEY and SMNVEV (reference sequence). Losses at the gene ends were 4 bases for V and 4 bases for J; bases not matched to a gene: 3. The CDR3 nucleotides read TGTGCCAGCAGTTCACCTAGCGGGGGGTACAATGAGCAGTTCTTC. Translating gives CASSSPSGGYNEQFF.

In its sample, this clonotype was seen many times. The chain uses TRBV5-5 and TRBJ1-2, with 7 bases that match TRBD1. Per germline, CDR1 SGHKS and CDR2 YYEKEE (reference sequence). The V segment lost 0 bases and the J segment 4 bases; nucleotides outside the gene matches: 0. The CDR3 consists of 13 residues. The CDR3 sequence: CASSLDRGYGYTF. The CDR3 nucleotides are TGTGCCAGCAGCTTGGACAGGGGCTATGGCTACACCTTC.

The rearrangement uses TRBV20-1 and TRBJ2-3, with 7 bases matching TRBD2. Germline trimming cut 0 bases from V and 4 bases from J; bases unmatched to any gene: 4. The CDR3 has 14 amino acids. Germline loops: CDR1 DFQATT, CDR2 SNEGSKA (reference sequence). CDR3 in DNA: TGCAGTGCTAGAGATCGGGCGGGGGCAGATACGCAGTATTTT. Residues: CSARDRAGADTQYF.

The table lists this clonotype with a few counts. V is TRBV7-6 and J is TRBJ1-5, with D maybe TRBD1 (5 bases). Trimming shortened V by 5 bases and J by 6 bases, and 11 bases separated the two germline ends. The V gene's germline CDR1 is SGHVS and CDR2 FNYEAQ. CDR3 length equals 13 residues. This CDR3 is CASSQGTGQPQHF. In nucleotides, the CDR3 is TGTGCCAGCAGCCAGGGTACTGGTCAGCCCCAGCATTTT.

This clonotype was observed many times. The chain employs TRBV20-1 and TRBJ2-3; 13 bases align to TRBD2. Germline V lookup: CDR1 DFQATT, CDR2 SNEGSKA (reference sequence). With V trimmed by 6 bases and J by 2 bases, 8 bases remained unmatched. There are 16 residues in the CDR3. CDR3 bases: TGCAGTGCAAGACTAGCGGGGGGCATGAACACAGATACGCAGTATTTT. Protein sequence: CSARLAGGMNTDTQYF.

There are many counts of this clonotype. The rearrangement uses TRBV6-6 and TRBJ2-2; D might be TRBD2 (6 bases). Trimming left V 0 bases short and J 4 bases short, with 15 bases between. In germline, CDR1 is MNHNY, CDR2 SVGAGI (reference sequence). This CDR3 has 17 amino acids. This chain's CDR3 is CASSYSVGGGSTGELFF. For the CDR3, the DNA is TGTGCCAGCAGTTACTCGGTCGGGGGAGGAAGCACCGGGGAGCTGTTTTTT.

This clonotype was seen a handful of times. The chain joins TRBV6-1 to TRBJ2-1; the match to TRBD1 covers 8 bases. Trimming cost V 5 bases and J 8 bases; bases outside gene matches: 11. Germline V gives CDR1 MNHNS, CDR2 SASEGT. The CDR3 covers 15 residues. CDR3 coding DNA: TGTGCCAGCAGTCTTTACCCCGGGACAGGTGATGAGCAGTTCTTC. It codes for CASSLYPGTGDEQFF.

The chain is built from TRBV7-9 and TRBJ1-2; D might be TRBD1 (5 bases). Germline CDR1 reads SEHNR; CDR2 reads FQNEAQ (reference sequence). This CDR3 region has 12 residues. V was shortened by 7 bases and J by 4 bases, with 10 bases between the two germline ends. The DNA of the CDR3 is TGTGCCAGCACCGTAGACAGCTATGGCTACACCTTC. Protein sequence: CASTVDSYGYTF.

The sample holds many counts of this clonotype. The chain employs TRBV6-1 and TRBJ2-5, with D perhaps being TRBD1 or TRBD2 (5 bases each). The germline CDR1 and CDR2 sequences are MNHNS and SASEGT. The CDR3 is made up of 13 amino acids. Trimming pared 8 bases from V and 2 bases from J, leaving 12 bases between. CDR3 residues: CASPGRLQETQYF. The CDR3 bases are TGTGCCAGCCCGGGACGGCTACAAGAGACCCAGTACTTC.

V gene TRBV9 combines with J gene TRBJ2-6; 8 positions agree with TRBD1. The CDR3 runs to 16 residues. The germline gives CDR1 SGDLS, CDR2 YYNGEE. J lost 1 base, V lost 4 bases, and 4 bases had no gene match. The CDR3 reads CASSPRTGSGANVLTF. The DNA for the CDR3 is TGTGCCAGCAGCCCACGGACAGGGTCTGGGGCCAACGTCCTGACTTTC.

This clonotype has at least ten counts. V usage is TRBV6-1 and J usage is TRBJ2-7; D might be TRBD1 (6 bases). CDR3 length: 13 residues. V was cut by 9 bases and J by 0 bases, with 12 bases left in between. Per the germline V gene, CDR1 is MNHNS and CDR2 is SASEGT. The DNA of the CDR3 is TGTGCCAGTCAGGTGACAGGCTCCTACGAGCAGTACTTC. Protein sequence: CASQVTGSYEQYF.

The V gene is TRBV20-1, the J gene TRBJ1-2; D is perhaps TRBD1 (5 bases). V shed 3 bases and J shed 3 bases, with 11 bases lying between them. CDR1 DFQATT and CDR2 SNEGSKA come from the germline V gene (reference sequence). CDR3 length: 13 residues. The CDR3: CSASPGGDYGYTF. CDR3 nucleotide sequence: TGCAGTGCTAGCCCGGGGGGGGACTATGGCTACACCTTC.

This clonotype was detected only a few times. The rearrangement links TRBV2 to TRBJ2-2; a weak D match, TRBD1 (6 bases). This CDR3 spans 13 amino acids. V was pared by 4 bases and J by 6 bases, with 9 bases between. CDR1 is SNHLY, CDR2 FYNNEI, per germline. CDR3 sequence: CASSGPGAGELFF. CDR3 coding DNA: TGTGCCAGCAGTGGACCAGGGGCCGGGGAGCTGTTTTTT.

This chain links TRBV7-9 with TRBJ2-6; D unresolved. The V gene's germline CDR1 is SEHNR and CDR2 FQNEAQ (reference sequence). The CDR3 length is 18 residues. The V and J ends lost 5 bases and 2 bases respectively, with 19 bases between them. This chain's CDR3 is CASSTRSMTLAGANVLTF. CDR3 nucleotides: TGTGCCAGCAGCACCCGCAGTATGACACTTGCTGGGGCCAACGTCCTGACTTTC. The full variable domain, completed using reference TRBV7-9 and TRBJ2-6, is DTGVSQNPRHKITKRGQNVTFRCDPISEHNRLYWYRQTLGQGPEFLTYFQNEAQLEKSRLLSDRFSAERPKGSFSTLEIQRTEQGDSAMYLCASSTRSMTLAGANVLTFGAGSRLTVL.

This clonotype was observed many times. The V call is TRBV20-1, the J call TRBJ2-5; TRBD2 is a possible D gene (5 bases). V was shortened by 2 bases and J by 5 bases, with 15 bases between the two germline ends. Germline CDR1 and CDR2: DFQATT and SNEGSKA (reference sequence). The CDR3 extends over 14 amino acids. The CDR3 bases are TGCAGTGCTAGATTGGCGGGTGTCCAGGAGACCCAGTACTTC. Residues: CSARLAGVQETQYF.

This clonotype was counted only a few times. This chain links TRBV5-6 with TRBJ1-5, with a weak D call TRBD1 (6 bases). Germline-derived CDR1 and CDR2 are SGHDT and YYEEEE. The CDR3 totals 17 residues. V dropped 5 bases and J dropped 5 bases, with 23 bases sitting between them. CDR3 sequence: CASSTMMRGKKDQPQHF. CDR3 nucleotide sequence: TGTGCCAGCAGTACAATGATGAGGGGGAAAAAGGATCAGCCCCAGCATTTT.

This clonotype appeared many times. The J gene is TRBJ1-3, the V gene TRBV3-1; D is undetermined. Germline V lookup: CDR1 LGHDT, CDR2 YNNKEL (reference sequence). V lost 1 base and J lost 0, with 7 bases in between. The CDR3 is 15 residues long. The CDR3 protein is CASSQVWGSGNTIYF. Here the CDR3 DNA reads TGTGCCAGCAGCCAAGTATGGGGCTCTGGAAACACCATATATTTT.

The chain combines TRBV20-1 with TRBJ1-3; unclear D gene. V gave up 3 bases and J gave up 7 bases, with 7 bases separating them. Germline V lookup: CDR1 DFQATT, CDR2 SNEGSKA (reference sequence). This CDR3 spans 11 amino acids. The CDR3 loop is CSASETNTIYF. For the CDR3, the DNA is TGCAGTGCTAGTGAGACGAACACCATATATTTT.

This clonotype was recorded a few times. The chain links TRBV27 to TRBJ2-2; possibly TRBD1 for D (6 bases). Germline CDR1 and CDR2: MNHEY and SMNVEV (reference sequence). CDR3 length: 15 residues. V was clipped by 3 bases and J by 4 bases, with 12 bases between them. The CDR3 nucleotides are TGTGCCAGCAGTTTTTCACAGGGTATCACCGGGGAGCTGTTTTTT. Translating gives CASSFSQGITGELFF.

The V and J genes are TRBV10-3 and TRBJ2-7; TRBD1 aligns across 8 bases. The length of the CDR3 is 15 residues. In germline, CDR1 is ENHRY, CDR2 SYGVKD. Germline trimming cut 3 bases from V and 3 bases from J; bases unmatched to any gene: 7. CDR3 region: CAISDPGQAFYEQYF. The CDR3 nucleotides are TGTGCCATCAGTGATCCGGGACAGGCTTTCTACGAGCAGTACTTC.

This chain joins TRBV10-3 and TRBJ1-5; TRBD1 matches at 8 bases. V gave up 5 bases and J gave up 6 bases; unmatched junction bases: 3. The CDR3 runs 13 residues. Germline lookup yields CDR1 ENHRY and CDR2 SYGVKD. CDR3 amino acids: CAISRDRPQPQHF. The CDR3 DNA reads TGTGCCATCAGTCGGGACAGGCCTCAGCCCCAGCATTTT.

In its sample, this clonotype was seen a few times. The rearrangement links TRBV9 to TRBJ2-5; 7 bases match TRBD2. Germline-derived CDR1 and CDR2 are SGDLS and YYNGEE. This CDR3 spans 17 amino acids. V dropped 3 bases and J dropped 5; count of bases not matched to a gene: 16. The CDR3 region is CASSADRDYLYGETQYF. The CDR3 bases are TGTGCCAGCAGCGCAGACCGGGACTACCTGTACGGGGAGACCCAGTACTTC.

DNA of the CDR3: TGTGCCAGCAGCCCCTATGCGGGGGGGCCCATGGAGGAGACCCAGTACTTC. Encoded protein: CASSPYAGGPMEETQYF. V gene TRBV11-2 combines with J gene TRBJ2-5; 9 bases fit TRBD2. The ends lost 5 bases at V and 5 bases at J; junction bases unmatched: 15. Germline CDR1 and CDR2: SGHAT and FQNNGV. The CDR3 extends over 17 amino acids.

The CDR3 sequence: CASSPGTAISFLHF. The CDR3 coding sequence is TGTGCCAGCAGTCCTGGGACTGCCATCAGCTTTCTCCACTTT. The chain combines TRBV9 with TRBJ1-6; TRBD1 might be the D (5 bases). Germline assignment: CDR1 SGDLS and CDR2 YYNGEE. The CDR3 is 14 amino acids. Trimming took off 5 bases at V and 16 bases at J, with 22 bases between the two ends.

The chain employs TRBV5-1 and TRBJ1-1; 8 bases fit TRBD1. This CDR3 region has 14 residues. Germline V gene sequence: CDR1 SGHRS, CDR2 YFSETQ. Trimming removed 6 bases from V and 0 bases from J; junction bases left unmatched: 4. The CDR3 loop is CASTRTGLNTEAFF. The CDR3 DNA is TGCGCCAGCACCCGGACAGGGCTGAACACTGAAGCTTTCTTT.